The 13 T cell receptor beta chains in this list originate from one sample, sequenced in a study of T cells in Graves' hyperthyroidism and ophthalmopathy. The investigators amplified TCR beta CDR3 regions from RNA transcripts. With the HTBI primer set, the TCR CDR3 went through a first round of RT-PCR. In TCRdb, the multiplex PCR reads were re-called with MiXCR into one record per CDR3 protein. The sample lists 300,000 to 450,000 distinct CDR3 sequences, 20% to 25% occurring once. The specimen sequenced was blood. Every receptor here comes from a man aged 45 to 65 with Graves' hyperthyroidism.

This clonotype has a count of ten or more. The chain couples TRBV6-1 to TRBJ2-3; D tentatively fits TRBD1 or TRBD2 (5 bases each). CDR3 size: 14 residues. Trimming left V 8 bases short and J 2 bases short, with 14 bases between. CDR1 and CDR2 from the germline V gene are MNHNS and SASEGT. The CDR3 coding sequence is TGTGCCAGCCTCCGGGACGGATACACAGATACGCAGTATTTT. As protein: CASLRDGYTDTQYF.

This clonotype has at least ten counts. The chain uses TRBV7-3 and TRBJ2-1; unclear D gene. Germline values: CDR1 SGHTA, CDR2 FQGTGA. The CDR3 extends over 14 amino acids. With 0 bases removed from V and 6 bases from J, the gap between germline ends came to 9 bases. The CDR3 sequence: CASSLTGISNEQFF. For the CDR3, the DNA is TGTGCCAGCAGCTTAACGGGGATCTCCAATGAGCAGTTCTTC.

In its sample, this clonotype was seen many times. The chain carries TRBV2 and TRBJ2-1; the D gene is possibly TRBD2 (6 bases). The V gene lost 6 bases and the J gene lost 2 bases, with 14 bases spanning the gap. Germline values: CDR1 SNHLY, CDR2 FYNNEI. CDR3 size: 15 residues. CDR3 loop: CASRRLVVPYNEQFF. The CDR3 DNA follows: TGTGCCAGCAGAAGACTAGTAGTTCCCTACAATGAGCAGTTCTTC.

This chain connects TRBV19 to TRBJ2-1, with 10 bases matching TRBD2. CDR3 length equals 16 residues. The J segment lost 7 bases and the V segment lost 2 bases, leaving 8 bases of the junction unmatched. Germline values: CDR1 LNHDA, CDR2 SQIVND (reference sequence). The CDR3 bases are TGTGCCAGTAGTATAACAGCTTCTAGCGGGAGTAATGAGCAGTTCTTC. As protein: CASSITASSGSNEQFF. The variable domain in full, with the rest retrieved from reference TRBV19 and TRBJ2-1, is DGGITQSPKYLFRKEGQNVTLSCEQNLNHDAMYWYRQDPGQGLRLIYYSQIVNDFQKGDIAEGYSVSREKKESFPLTVTSAQKNPTAFYLCASSITASSGSNEQFFGPGTRLTVL.

The chain recombines TRBV5-1 with TRBJ2-1; perhaps D is TRBD1 or TRBD2 (5 bases each). Trimming shortened V by 7 bases and J by 2 bases, and 10 bases separated the two germline ends. Germline values: CDR1 SGHRS, CDR2 YFSETQ. This CDR3 has 13 amino acids. The CDR3 DNA follows: TGCGCCAGCTACCTGGGACCCTACAATGAGCAGTTCTTC. Encoded protein: CASYLGPYNEQFF. Using reference TRBV5-1 and TRBJ2-1 for the parts outside the CDR3, the full variable domain is KAGVTQTPRYLIKTRGQQVTLSCSPISGHRSVSWYQQTPGQGLQFLFEYFSETQRNKGNFPGRFSGRQFSNSRSEMNVSTLELGDSALYLCASYLGPYNEQFFGPGTRLTVL.

The V gene is TRBV5-1, the J gene TRBJ2-7; D not resolved. Germline loops: CDR1 SGHRS, CDR2 YFSETQ. Trimming took 0 bases from V and 4 from J, leaving 11 bases between them. The CDR3 runs to 14 residues. The CDR3 loop reads CASSLGPEIYEQYF. As DNA, the CDR3 is TGCGCCAGCAGCTTGGGCCCCGAGATTTACGAGCAGTACTTC.

J is TRBJ2-2 and V is TRBV29-1; 10 bases fit TRBD2. After removal of 6 bases from V and 1 base from J, the junction contained 5 bases not matched to a gene. The CDR3 is 15 amino acids. CDR1 is SQVTM and CDR2 is ANQGSEA in the germline V gene. CDR3 bases: TGCAGCGTAGCCCTAGCGGGAGAGAACACCGGGGAGCTGTTTTTT. Protein sequence: CSVALAGENTGELFF.

This clonotype was detected ten times or more. V usage is TRBV27 and J usage is TRBJ1-5; TRBD1 agrees at 9 bases. This CDR3 contains 15 residues. Germline V gives CDR1 MNHEY, CDR2 SMNVEV (reference sequence). The trim removed 6 bases at V and 5 bases at J, leaving 8 bases unmatched. The CDR3 nucleotides read TGTGCCAGCAGACCCGGGACAGGGCCTGATCAGCCCCAGCATTTT. As protein: CASRPGTGPDQPQHF.

This clonotype was counted only a few times. The chain employs TRBV20-1 and TRBJ2-5; possibly TRBD1 for D (6 bases). CDR3 length: 15 residues. Germline CDR1 reads DFQATT; CDR2 reads SNEGSKA (reference sequence). Trimming cost V 1 base and J 1 base, with 13 bases left between them. The CDR3 spells CSARASRGRQETQYF. DNA of the CDR3: TGCAGTGCTAGAGCTAGCAGGGGTCGCCAAGAGACCCAGTACTTC.

This clonotype was recorded many times. V usage is TRBV7-2 and J usage is TRBJ2-3; D is perhaps TRBD1 (6 bases). The ends were cut back, 4 bases at V and 2 bases at J, with 13 bases in the middle. Germline V lookup: CDR1 SGHTA, CDR2 FQGNSA. This CDR3 is 15 amino acids long. The CDR3 is CASSSLDRTTDTQYF. CDR3 nucleotide sequence: TGTGCCAGCAGCTCCCTGGACAGAACCACAGATACGCAGTATTTT.

This clonotype was observed a handful of times. The rearrangement joins TRBV7-3 to TRBJ2-7, with D hard to call. There are 15 residues in the CDR3. Germline V gene sequence: CDR1 SGHTA, CDR2 FQGTGA. Trimming removed 8 bases at V and 1 base at J, with 18 bases between. The CDR3 loop reads CASGSSLTYSYEQYF. In DNA, the CDR3 is TGTGCCAGCGGTTCTTCCTTGACTTATTCCTACGAGCAGTACTTC.

To note about this clonotype: No conserved phenylalanine or tryptophan ends this CDR3, so it is likely a read error. The rearrangement joins TRBV7-3 to TRBJ2-2; 8 nucleotides align to TRBD1. CDR1 and CDR2 from the germline V gene are SGHTA and FQGTGA. V gave up 5 bases and J gave up 3 bases; unmatched junction bases: 2. The CDR3 is 14 amino acids. The CDR3 protein is CASSPDRDTGELFS. The DNA of the CDR3 is TGTGCCAGCAGCCCGGACAGGGACACCGGGGAGCTGTTTTCT.

The genes are TRBV13 and TRBJ2-3; TRBD2 is a possible D gene (5 bases). Trimming removed 8 bases at V and 5 bases at J, with 17 bases between. CDR1 PRHDT and CDR2 FYEKMQ come from the germline V gene (reference sequence). The CDR3 is 14 residues long. CDR3: CASLRRRIGDTQYF. The CDR3 region has the DNA TGTGCCAGCCTCAGGAGGAGAATCGGAGATACGCAGTATTTT.